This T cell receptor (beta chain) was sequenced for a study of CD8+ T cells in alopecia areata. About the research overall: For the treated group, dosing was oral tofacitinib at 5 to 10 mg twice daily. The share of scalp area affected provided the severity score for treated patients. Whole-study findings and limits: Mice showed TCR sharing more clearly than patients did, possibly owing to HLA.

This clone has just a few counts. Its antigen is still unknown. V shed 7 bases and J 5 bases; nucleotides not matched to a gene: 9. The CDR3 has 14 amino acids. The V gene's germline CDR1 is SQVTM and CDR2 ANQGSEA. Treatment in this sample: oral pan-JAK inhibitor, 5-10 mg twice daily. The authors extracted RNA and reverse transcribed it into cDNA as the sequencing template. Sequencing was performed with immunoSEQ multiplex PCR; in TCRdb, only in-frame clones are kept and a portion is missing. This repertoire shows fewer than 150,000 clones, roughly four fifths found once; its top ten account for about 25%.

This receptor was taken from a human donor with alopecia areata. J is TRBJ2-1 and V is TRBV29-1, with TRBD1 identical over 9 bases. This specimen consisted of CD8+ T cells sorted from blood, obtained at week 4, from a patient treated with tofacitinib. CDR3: CSAGTGTGNNEQFF. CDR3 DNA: TGCAGCGCTGGAACCGGGACAGGGAACAATGAGCAGTTCTTC.